This T cell receptor (delta chain) emerged from a study of Vδ1+ human thymocytes. This clone was detected a few times. The antigen remains undetermined. Purity of the sorted Vdelta1+ thymocytes ranged from 98% to 99.6%. V shed 4 bases and J 0 bases; nucleotides not matched to a gene: 19. The CDR3 covers 20 residues. The germline gives CDR1 TSWWSYY, CDR2 QGS. Broader study findings: Thymic delta-chain repertoires held around 20% Vdelta2 sequences and few Vdelta3, despite high sort purity. The authors advised highly purified populations and single-cell validation. TRD repertoires were essentially private, unlike widely shared TRG clonotypes. Thymic TRG and TRD repertoires appeared highly polyclonal, with Gaussian CDR3 length distributions.

Sequences come from RNA converted to cDNA by reverse transcription. CDR3 amplicons came from multiplex PCR with pooled V-gene forward and constant-region reverse primers. TCRdb re-processed the multiplex PCR reads using CATT. The table has 20,000 to 25,000 delta-chain clones, roughly 8% seen once. The clonotype originates from a child less than two years old who had congenital heart surgery. The V and J genes are TRDV1 and TRDJ1; 8 bases are shared with TRDD2. The sequencing sample was made of Vdelta1+ gamma-delta thymocytes from the thymus. Sample subset: FACS-sorted CD3+ TCRalphabeta- TCRVdelta1+ TCRVdelta2- thymocytes. The CDR3 DNA reads as TGTGCTCTTGGGGCCCGAGCTTCCTACGGCTACAACTCCAACACCGATAAACTCATCTTT. Translating gives CALGARASYGYNSNTDKLIF.